These T cell receptor beta chains were read from a single sample in a study of T-cell reconstitution after alpha-beta-depleted transplantation in children. TCRdb called the PCR reads again in MiXCR, with one record for every CDR3 protein. The sample shows 700,000 or so distinct CDR3 sequences, 10% to 15% of them seen only once. The starting material was PBMCs, obtained before TCRalphabeta/CD19-depleted stem cell transplant. The receptors here all came from a girl aged 2-10 years with congenital amegakaryocytic thrombocytopenia, due to receive a stem cell transplant. CDR3s include the opening cysteine and the closing phenylalanine or tryptophan. The order of the fields is J gene, clone size, D gene, V gene, CDR3 protein, CDR3 DNA. A D gene is named only where the DNA matches it firmly. Some rows have no size entry. The others give once, few or many, or a class for an expanded clone.

J: TRBJ2-7; size: NA; D: NA; V: TRBV3-1; CDR3: CASSQVPGQGYEQYF; DNA: TGTGCCAGCAGCCAAGTACCGGGACAAGGCTACGAGCAGTACTTC
J: TRBJ2-5; size: few; D: TRBD2; V: TRBV7-9; CDR3: CASSASRVAGVETQYF; DNA: TGTGCCAGCAGCGCATCTAGGGTAGCGGGAGTAGAGACCCAGTACTTC
J: TRBJ1-4; size: many; D: NA; V: TRBV29-1; CDR3: CSVLWPRTGEKLFF; DNA: TGCAGCGTCCTTTGGCCCCGGACGGGTGAAAAACTGTTTTTT
J: TRBJ2-1; size: NA; D: TRBD2; V: TRBV30; CDR3: CAWKFGLAGYNEQFF; DNA: TGTGCCTGGAAATTCGGACTAGCGGGGTACAATGAGCAGTTCTTC
J: TRBJ2-7; size: few; D: TRBD2; V: TRBV4-2; CDR3: CASSQPGLAESYEQYF; DNA: TGTGCCAGCAGCCAACCGGGACTAGCGGAGTCCTACGAGCAGTACTTC
J: TRBJ2-4; size: NA; D: TRBD1; V: TRBV29-1; CDR3: CSAGTVGKNIQYF; DNA: TGCAGCGCAGGGACAGTGGGAAAAAACATTCAGTACTTC
J: TRBJ1-2; size: few; D: TRBD1; V: TRBV29-1; CDR3: CSATGTGALTNYGYTF; DNA: TGCAGCGCGACCGGGACAGGGGCCTTAACTAACTATGGCTACACCTTC
J: TRBJ1-5; size: many; D: NA; V: TRBV29-1; CDR3: CSAESGVGQPQHF; DNA: TGCAGCGCCGAAAGCGGGGTGGGCCAGCCCCAGCATTTT
J: TRBJ2-3; size: few; D: NA; V: TRBV7-9; CDR3: CASSGDPGSRMDTQYF; DNA: TGTGCCAGCAGCGGGGACCCAGGGTCGAGGATGGATACGCAGTATTTT
J: TRBJ2-2; size: many; D: NA; V: TRBV28; CDR3: CASSWGVPGRGTIYVGELFF; DNA: TGTGCCAGCAGTTGGGGTGTACCGGGACGGGGAACCATCTACGTCGGGGAGCTGTTTTTT
J: TRBJ2-5; size: few; D: TRBD2; V: TRBV7-9; CDR3: CASSSLLAGGRETQYF; DNA: TGTGCCAGCAGCTCCTTACTAGCGGGAGGGAGAGAGACCCAGTACTTC
J: TRBJ1-5; size: many; D: NA; V: TRBV5-1; CDR3: CASSLSWDGNQPQHF; DNA: TGCGCCAGCAGCCTCAGTTGGGATGGCAATCAGCCCCAGCATTTT
J: TRBJ2-7; size: NA; D: TRBD2; V: TRBV28; CDR3: CASSFGRGGYEQYF; DNA: TGTGCCAGCAGTTTTGGGCGGGGGGGATACGAGCAGTACTTC
J: TRBJ2-1; size: few; D: NA; V: TRBV7-9; CDR3: CASSLPLPGFLGNEQFF; DNA: TGTGCCAGCAGCTTACCCCTACCCGGGTTCCTTGGCAATGAGCAGTTCTTC
J: TRBJ2-7; size: NA; D: NA; V: TRBV4-1; CDR3: CASSQVSGSHEQYF; DNA: TGCGCCAGCAGCCAAGTTTCCGGGAGCCACGAGCAGTACTTC
J: TRBJ2-5; size: NA; D: NA; V: TRBV29-1; CDR3: CSVEPLAAGGETQYF; DNA: TGCAGCGTTGAGCCCCTTGCTGCTGGGGGAGAGACCCAGTACTTC
J: TRBJ2-7; size: many; D: NA; V: TRBV29-1; CDR3: CSVEVVAGYEQYF; DNA: TGCAGCGTTGAAGTAGTGGCGGGCTACGAGCAGTACTTC
J: TRBJ2-7; size: few; D: TRBD2; V: TRBV20-1; CDR3: CSAVPDRLAGEQYF; DNA: TGCAGTGCTGTCCCCGACCGGTTAGCGGGCGAGCAGTACTTC
J: TRBJ2-7; size: many; D: NA; V: TRBV20-1; CDR3: CSARGFFYEQYF; DNA: TGCAGTGCTAGGGGCTTTTTTTACGAGCAGTACTTC
J: TRBJ2-1; size: many; D: NA; V: TRBV20-1; CDR3: CSARVTNEQFF; DNA: TGCAGTGCTAGGGTGACTAATGAGCAGTTCTTC
J: TRBJ2-1; size: few; D: NA; V: TRBV10-2; CDR3: CASLSPGSSYNEQFF; DNA: TGCGCCAGCCTATCGCCAGGGAGCTCCTACAATGAGCAGTTCTTC
J: TRBJ2-1; size: once; D: TRBD2; V: TRBV5-1; CDR3: CASSVGTSNEQFF; DNA: TGCGCCAGCAGCGTGGGGACTAGCAATGAGCAGTTCTTC
J: TRBJ2-2; size: NA; D: TRBD2; V: TRBV9; CDR3: CASSAGLAGGPGTGELFF; DNA: TGTGCCAGCAGCGCGGGACTAGCGGGAGGGCCCGGCACCGGGGAGCTGTTTTTT
J: TRBJ2-3; size: few; D: NA; V: TRBV13; CDR3: CASTRGGDTQYF; DNA: TGTGCCAGCACCAGGGGTGGAGATACGCAGTATTTT
J: TRBJ2-2; size: NA; D: TRBD2; V: TRBV30; CDR3: CASPHGGGRADGELFF; DNA: TGTGCCTCACCACACGGGGGCGGGAGGGCCGACGGGGAGCTGTTTTTT
J: TRBJ2-7; size: many; D: NA; V: TRBV5-6; CDR3: CASRVRDITYEQYF; DNA: TGTGCCAGCAGAGTCCGGGACATAACCTACGAGCAGTACTTC
J: TRBJ2-2; size: few; D: TRBD2; V: TRBV20-1; CDR3: CSAIGLAGAGELFF; DNA: TGCAGTGCTATCGGACTAGCGGGAGCCGGGGAGCTGTTTTTT